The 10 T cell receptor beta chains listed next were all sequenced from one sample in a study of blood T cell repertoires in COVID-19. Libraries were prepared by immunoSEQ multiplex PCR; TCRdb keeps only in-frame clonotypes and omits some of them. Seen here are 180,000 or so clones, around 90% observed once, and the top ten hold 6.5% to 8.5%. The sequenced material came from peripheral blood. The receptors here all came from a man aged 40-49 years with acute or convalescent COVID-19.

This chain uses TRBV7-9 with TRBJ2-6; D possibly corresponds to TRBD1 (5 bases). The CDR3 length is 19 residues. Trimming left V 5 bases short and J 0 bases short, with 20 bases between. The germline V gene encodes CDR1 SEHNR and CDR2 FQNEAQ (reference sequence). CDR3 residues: CASSPGWGVLSSGANVLTF. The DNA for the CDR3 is TGTGCCAGCAGCCCCGGGTGGGGCGTCTTGAGCTCTGGGGCCAACGTCCTGACTTTC.

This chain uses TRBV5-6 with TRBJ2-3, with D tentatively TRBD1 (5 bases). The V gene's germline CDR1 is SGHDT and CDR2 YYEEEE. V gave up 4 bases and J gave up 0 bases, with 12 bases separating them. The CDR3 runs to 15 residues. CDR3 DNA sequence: TGTGCCAGCAGCGGTACAGGATATAGCACAGATACGCAGTATTTT. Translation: CASSGTGYSTDTQYF.

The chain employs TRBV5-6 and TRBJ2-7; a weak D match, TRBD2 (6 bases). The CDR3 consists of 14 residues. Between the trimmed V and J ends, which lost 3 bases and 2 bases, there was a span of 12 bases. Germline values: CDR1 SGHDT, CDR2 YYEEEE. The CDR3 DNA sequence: TGTGCCAGCAGCTCATCTGGGGGGACCTACGAGCAGTACTTC. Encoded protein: CASSSSGGTYEQYF.

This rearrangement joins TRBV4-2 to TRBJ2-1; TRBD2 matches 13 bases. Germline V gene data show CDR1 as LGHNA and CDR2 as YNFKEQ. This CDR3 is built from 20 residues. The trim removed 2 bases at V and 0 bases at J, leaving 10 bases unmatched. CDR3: CASSQPRTSGGGSSYNEQFF. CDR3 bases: TGTGCCAGCAGCCAACCTCGGACTAGCGGGGGAGGAAGCTCCTACAATGAGCAGTTCTTC.

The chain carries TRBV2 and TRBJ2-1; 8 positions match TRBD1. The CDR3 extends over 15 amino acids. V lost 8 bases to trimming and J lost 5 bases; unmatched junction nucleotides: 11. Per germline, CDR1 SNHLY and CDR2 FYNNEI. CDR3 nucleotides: TGTGCCAGCTGCCCCCGGACAGGGCCCCACAATGAGCAGTTCTTC. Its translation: CASCPRTGPHNEQFF.

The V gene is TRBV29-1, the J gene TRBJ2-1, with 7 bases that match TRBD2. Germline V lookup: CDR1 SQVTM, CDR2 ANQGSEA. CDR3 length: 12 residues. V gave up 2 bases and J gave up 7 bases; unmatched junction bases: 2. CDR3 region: CSVEREGNEQFF. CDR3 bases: TGCAGCGTTGAAAGGGAGGGGAATGAGCAGTTCTTC.

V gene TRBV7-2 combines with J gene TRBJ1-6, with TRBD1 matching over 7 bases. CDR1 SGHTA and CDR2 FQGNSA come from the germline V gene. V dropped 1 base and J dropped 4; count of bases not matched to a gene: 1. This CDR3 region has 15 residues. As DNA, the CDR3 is TGTGCCAGCAGCTTAGAACAGGGGTATAATTCACCCCTCCACTTT. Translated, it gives CASSLEQGYNSPLHF. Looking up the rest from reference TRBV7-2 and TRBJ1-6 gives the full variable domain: GAGVSQSPSNKVTEKGKDVELRCDPISGHTALYWYRQSLGQGLEFLIYFQGNSAPDKSGLPSDRFSAERTGGSVSTLTIQRTQQEDSAVYLCASSLEQGYNSPLHFGNGTRLTVT.

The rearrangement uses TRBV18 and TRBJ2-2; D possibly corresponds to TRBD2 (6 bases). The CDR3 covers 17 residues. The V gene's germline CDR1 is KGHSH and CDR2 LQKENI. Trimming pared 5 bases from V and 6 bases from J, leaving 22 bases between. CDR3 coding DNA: TGTGCCAGCTCAACCCTACCGGGAGCCGAACTTCCCGGGGAGCTGTTTTTT. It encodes CASSTLPGAELPGELFF.

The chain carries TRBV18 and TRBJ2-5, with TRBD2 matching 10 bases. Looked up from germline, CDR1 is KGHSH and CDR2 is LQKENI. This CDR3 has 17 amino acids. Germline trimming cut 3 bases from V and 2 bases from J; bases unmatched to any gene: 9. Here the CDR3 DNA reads TGTGCCAGCTCACCGATCAATAGCGGGGGGTCGCAAGAGACCCAGTACTTC. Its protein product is CASSPINSGGSQETQYF.

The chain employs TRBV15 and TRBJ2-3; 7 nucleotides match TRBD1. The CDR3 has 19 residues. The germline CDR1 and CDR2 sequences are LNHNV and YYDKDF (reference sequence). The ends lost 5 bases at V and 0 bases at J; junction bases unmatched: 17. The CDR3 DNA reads TGTGCCACCAGCGGATCCGAGTACTACAGGGGCGCTAGCACAGATACGCAGTATTTT. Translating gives CATSGSEYYRGASTDTQYF. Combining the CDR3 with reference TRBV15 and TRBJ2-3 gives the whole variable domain DAMVIQNPRYQVTQFGKPVTLSCSQTLNHNVMYWYQQKSSQAPKLLFHYYDKDFNNEADTPDNFQSRRPNTSFCFLDIRSPGLGDTAMYLCATSGSEYYRGASTDTQYFGPGTRLTVL.